Included here is one TCR beta chain sequence, with context. What it binds is unknown. The data were taken from a study of cytomegalovirus exposure and HLA in healthy donors. The study, taken as a whole, reports: A later analysis linked a missense DCLRE1C variant to TCR beta V- and J-gene trimming. High sensitivity and specificity were reportedly achieved when the classifier diagnosed cytomegalovirus status. After further analysis at a later stage, 16,951 TCR beta sequences were associated with HLA alleles at 0.05 false discovery rate. Rarity held for most TCR sequences, but there were some public TCRs that occurred in many donors.

The PCR ran on 60 Vbeta and 13 Jbeta primers. TCRdb keeps only in-frame clones here, not all; method: immunoSEQ multiplex PCR. The profile shows tens of thousands of clones, 72% of them singletons. The CDR3 is made up of 15 amino acids. Germline lookup yields CDR1 KGHSH and CDR2 LQKENI. Trimming left V 1 base short and J 0 bases short, with 7 bases between. The receptor's source is a man aged 25-45 years in good health and CMV-seronegative. The chain recombines TRBV18 with TRBJ2-1; D remains unclear. The source material was PBMCs. The CDR3 reads CASSPLVSSYNEQFF. The CDR3 nucleotides are TGTGCCAGCTCACCACTCGTGAGCTCCTACAATGAGCAGTTCTTC.